Presented here are 25 T cell receptor beta chains from one specimen sequenced in a study of tumor and adjacent non-tumor tissue in lung cancer. TCRbeta libraries were built with three rounds of nested PCR, modified from ARM-PCR. TCRdb redid the calling of the multiplex PCR reads with MiXCR, one entry per CDR3 protein. The table lists 55,000 to 70,000 distinct CDR3 sequences, almost 60% of them singletons, with around 20% in the top ten. No cell sorting was done before RNA was extracted from the tissue. Sequences were obtained from lung tumor tissue. All receptors come from a man between 45 and 60 years old with non-small cell lung cancer.

The chain uses TRBV20-1 and TRBJ2-5, with no clear D. Trimming pared 5 bases from V and 6 bases from J, leaving 10 bases between. The CDR3 sequence is 11 residues long. Germline assignment: CDR1 DFQATT and CDR2 SNEGSKA (reference sequence). For the CDR3, the DNA is TGCAGTGCTCCCCAAGTGAAGACCCAGTACTTC. Translated, it gives CSAPQVKTQYF.

A remark on this clonotype: Likely a read error: the CDR3 ends without its conserved phenylalanine or tryptophan. The limits of the CDR3 on the DNA are not certain, so only TCRdb's listed CDR3 is given. The V and J genes are TRBV11-2 and TRBJ1-4; the tabulated D call, TRBD1, remains unverified against the DNA. The length of the CDR3 is 18 amino acids, counting both ends. Looked up from germline, CDR1 is SGHAT and CDR2 is FQNNGV. The CDR3 reads CASSQPLWEQGLNEKLFS.

As regards this clonotype: The germline gene is not matched at one end of the junction; a read error may be the cause. This chain joins TRBV30 and TRBJ1-6, with D hard to call. CDR1 GTSNPN and CDR2 SVGIG come from the germline V gene (reference sequence). The CDR3 loop spans 15 amino acids. CDR3 sequence: CAWRPYGMGNSPLHF. Here the CDR3 DNA reads TGTGCCTGGAGACCTTACGGGATGGGGAATTCACCCCTACACTTT.

Details on this clonotype: A much larger clone is a single base away; this may be a read error. The genes are TRBV6-5 and TRBJ2-3; 9 bases are shared with TRBD1. CDR1 and CDR2 from the germline V gene are MNHEY and SVGAGI. The CDR3 covers 13 residues. For the CDR3, the DNA is TGTGTCAGCAAAAATGACAGGGGGACTACGCAGTATTTT. This codes for CVSKNDRGTTQYF.

About this clonotype: At one boundary the junction diverges from the germline segment, which might be a read error. The rearrangement uses TRBV20-1 and TRBJ1-6; D perhaps matches TRBD1 (5 bases). CDR1 and CDR2 (germline): DFQATT, SNEGSKA (reference sequence). This CDR3 spans 12 amino acids. CDR3 bases: TGCAGTGCCGCCGGGGGAAATTCACGCCTCCACTTT. This translates into CSAAGGNSRLHF.

This clonotype was observed many times. The rearrangement joins TRBV14 to TRBJ1-6, with unresolved D. V was cut by 1 base and J by 4 bases, with 8 bases left in between. Germline CDR1 and CDR2: SGHDN and FVKESK. CDR3 length: 15 amino acids. The CDR3 nucleotides read TGTGCCAGCAGCCAAGGAGTGATTTATAATTCACCCCTCCACTTT. Translation: CASSQGVIYNSPLHF.

Regarding this clonotype: Possible read error: a much larger clone is one base away. The J gene is TRBJ2-3, the V gene TRBV4-1; perhaps TRBD1 as D (6 bases). The length of the CDR3 is 16 residues. V shed 1 base and J shed 7 bases, with 18 bases lying between them. Germline loops: CDR1 MGHRA, CDR2 YSYEKL. This CDR3 is CASSQAGHPGQNTQYF. As DNA, the CDR3 is TGCGCCAGCAGCCAAGCAGGACACCCCGGACAGAATACGCAGTATTTT.

Points on this clonotype: Its ends do not fully match the called genes, so a read error is possible. The V call is TRBV6-5, the J call TRBJ1-3; D possibly corresponds to TRBD1 (5 bases). Germline V CDR1 and CDR2: MNHEY, SVGAGI. CDR3 length equals 15 residues. The CDR3 nucleotides read TGTGCTAGCAGTTACTCTGGGGGAGATGGAAACACCATATATTTT. Residues: CASSYSGGDGNTIYF.

This chain joins TRBV7-9 and TRBJ2-1, with 9 bases aligning to TRBD2. Trimming took 4 bases from V and 6 from J; bases not matched to a gene: 19. The CDR3 runs to 19 residues. In germline, CDR1 is SEHNR, CDR2 FQNEAQ (reference sequence). DNA for the CDR3: TGTGCCAGCAGCTCGCTACCGGATTTAGCGGGAGAAGACTCCAATGAGCAGTTCTTC. Translated, it gives CASSSLPDLAGEDSNEQFF.

The chain links TRBV2 to TRBJ2-1; a weak D match, TRBD2 (7 bases). V was clipped by 10 bases and J by 15 bases, with 34 bases between them. The CDR3 loop spans 16 amino acids. Per germline, CDR1 SNHLY and CDR2 FYNNEI. The CDR3 coding sequence is TGTGCCAACAGGGACGGAGGACTAGGGGAGACCCATCCCCTGTTCTTC. Translating it yields CANRDGGLGETHPLFF.

Notes on this clonotype: The junction and the germline gene differ at one end; a read error may be behind it. The V gene is TRBV7-9, the J gene TRBJ2-7; 7 bases are a match to TRBD2. CDR1 and CDR2 from the germline V gene are SEHNR and FQNEAQ (reference sequence). This CDR3 is built from 17 residues. CDR3 amino acids: CASSPLDLRRVRRELDF. The CDR3 bases are TGTGCCAGCAGCCCGCTGGACCTGCGAAGGGTTCGGCGGGAGTTGGACTTC.

A few counts support this clonotype. The CDR3 does not close with the conserved phenylalanine or tryptophan, likely indicating a read error. The chain joins TRBV11-2 to TRBJ2-4; 11 positions match TRBD2. The V segment lost 9 bases and the J segment 0 bases; nucleotides outside the gene matches: 10. The CDR3 covers 17 residues. Germline V gene lookup returns CDR1 SGHAT and CDR2 FQNNGV. The CDR3 protein is CASSASSGGLAKNIQYI. CDR3 coding DNA: TGTGCCAGTAGCGCCTCTAGCGGGGGGCTAGCCAAAAACATTCAGTACATC.

This clonotype turned up a few times. Mismatch with germline at one junction end may stem from a read error. V usage is TRBV10-3 and J usage is TRBJ1-5; possibly TRBD1 for D (6 bases). CDR1 and CDR2 from the germline V gene are ENHRY and SYGVKD. The CDR3 totals 15 residues. The DNA for the CDR3 is TGTGCCGCCAACCGGACAGTCGATAGCAACCAGCCCCAGCATTTT. Amino acid sequence: CAANRTVDSNQPQHF.

The chain links TRBV11-2 to TRBJ2-1; weak D call: TRBD2 (7 bases). The V end lost 5 bases, the J end lost 3 bases, and 17 bases lay between the germline ends. The CDR3 has 16 amino acids. Germline V lookup: CDR1 SGHAT, CDR2 FQNNGV. The CDR3 DNA follows: TGTGCCAGCAGCATGGGCGGGGGCGGATTCTACAATGAGCAGTTCTTC. Translating it yields CASSMGGGGFYNEQFF. The entire variable domain, with the rest obtained from reference TRBV11-2 and TRBJ2-1, is as follows: EAGVAQSPRYKIIEKRQSVAFWCNPISGHATLYWYQQILGQGPKLLIQFQNNGVVDDSQLPKDRFSAERLKGVDSTLKIQPAKLEDSAVYLCASSMGGGGFYNEQFFGPGTRLTVL.

Concerning this clonotype: The junction departs from germline at one end; a sequencing error may be responsible. The V gene is TRBV30, the J gene TRBJ1-1; D unresolved. The CDR3 consists of 11 residues. Germline CDR1 and CDR2: GTSNPN and SVGIG (reference sequence). CDR3 amino acids: CAGALNTEALF. The CDR3 nucleotides read TGTGCCGGAGCGTTGAACACTGAAGCTTTATTT.

The chain carries TRBV6-5 and TRBJ2-5; TRBD2 is a possible D gene (6 bases). Germline assignment: CDR1 MNHEY and CDR2 SVGAGI. The CDR3 consists of 14 residues. V dropped 7 bases and J dropped 6 bases, with 18 bases sitting between them. The CDR3 protein is CASTLMEGGKTQYF. For the CDR3, the DNA is TGTGCCAGCACCCTCATGGAGGGCGGCAAGACCCAGTACTTC.

As concerns this clonotype: Relative to the germline gene, one junction end is altered; a read error may explain this. This chain joins TRBV4-2 and TRBJ2-6; the match to TRBD1 covers 9 bases. The length of the CDR3 is 21 residues. The germline CDR1 and CDR2 sequences are LGHNA and YNFKEQ. Here the CDR3 DNA reads TGTGCCAGTAGCCAAAACTGGGTTGGGGGGACAGGGCAATCTGGGGCCAACGTCCTGACTTTC. It encodes CASSQNWVGGTGQSGANVLTF.

Of note for this clonotype: A much larger clone differs from this one at a single base, so this may be a read error. V is TRBV6-5 and J is TRBJ2-3; either TRBD1 or TRBD2 may fit D (5 bases each). Between the trimmed V and J ends, which lost 8 bases and 2 bases, there was a span of 17 bases. Germline-derived CDR1 and CDR2 are MNHEY and SVGAGI. The CDR3 length is 15 residues. For the CDR3, the DNA is TGTGCCAGCGTCCGCCGGGGCAGGACCACAGATACGCAGTATTTT. This translates into CASVRRGRTTDTQYF.

The rearrangement uses TRBV27 and TRBJ2-7; 8 bases match TRBD1. This CDR3 has 16 residues. V shed 6 bases, J shed 3 bases, and the junction held 13 bases outside the gene matches. Germline V gene data show CDR1 as MNHEY and CDR2 as SMNVEV (reference sequence). The CDR3 reads CASSSNPRDRFYEQYF. As DNA, the CDR3 is TGTGCCAGCAGCTCCAACCCCCGGGACAGGTTCTACGAGCAGTACTTC.

A remark on this clonotype: The junction shows a germline mismatch at one end, possibly a read error. The rearrangement uses TRBV29-1 and TRBJ2-5; D may be TRBD2 (6 bases). The CDR3 has 12 residues. Per germline, CDR1 SQVTM and CDR2 ANQGSEA. The CDR3, as DNA: TGCAGCGCCGTGGTCAGGGAGGAGACCCAGTATTTC. Protein product: CSAVVREETQYF. Full variable domain (missing parts from reference TRBV29-1 and TRBJ2-5): SAVISQKPSRDICQRGTSLTIQCQVDSQVTMMFWYRQQPGQSLTLIATANQGSEATYESGFVIDKFPISRPNLTFSTLTVSNMSPEDSSIYLCSAVVREETQYFGPGTRLLVL.

V and J are TRBV25-1 and TRBJ2-2; no firm D call. Trimming took off 5 bases at V and 12 bases at J, with 25 bases between the two ends. The germline gives CDR1 MGHDK, CDR2 SYGVNS. CDR3 length: 16 residues. The CDR3 DNA is TGTGCCAGCAGTCCGCTTTTTATAGGACCTCAGCAAAAGCTGTTTTTT. The encoded protein is CASSPLFIGPQQKLFF.

This clonotype was seen many times. This chain uses TRBV6-6 with TRBJ2-7; 8 bases map to TRBD1. Germline-derived CDR1 and CDR2 are MNHNY and SVGAGI (reference sequence). The CDR3 extends over 11 amino acids. J lost 13 bases, V lost 6 bases, and 8 bases had no gene match. The CDR3 region has the DNA TGTGCCAGCAGATCATCCGGGACAGGCTACTTC. Its translation: CASRSSGTGYF.

Concerning this clonotype: The final CDR3 position lacks the conserved phenylalanine or tryptophan, pointing to a likely read error. The chain joins TRBV11-2 to TRBJ1-2; D not resolved. The CDR3 consists of 13 residues. Germline V gives CDR1 SGHAT, CDR2 FQNNGV. CDR3 loop: CANSLYRLDGYTS. The CDR3 region has the DNA TGTGCCAACAGCTTATATAGACTTGACGGCTACACCTCC.

This rearrangement joins TRBV20-1 to TRBJ2-4, with a tentative D call TRBD2 (6 bases). The CDR3 spans 14 residues. Trimming pared 6 bases from V and 8 bases from J, leaving 20 bases between. From germline, CDR1 is DFQATT and CDR2 SNEGSKA (reference sequence). The CDR3 DNA reads as TGCAGTGCCCGAGCCGCCGGATGGGGGGACATTCAGTACTTC. This codes for CSARAAGWGDIQYF.

On this clonotype itself: This clone may be a read error of a much larger clone one base away. The chain couples TRBV5-4 to TRBJ1-4, with D uncertain. The V gene's germline CDR1 is SGHNT and CDR2 YYREEE (reference sequence). This CDR3 comprises 15 residues. CDR3 nucleotides: TGTGCCAGCAGCACAGATCCCGAAACTAATGAAAACCTGTTTTTT. This sequence encodes CASSTDPETNENLFF.